A selection of T cell receptor beta chains follows, all from one sample in a study of shared clonotypes between healthy human individuals. Profiled with immunoSEQ multiplex PCR; TCRdb holds only in-frame clones, not every one. Among about 470,000 clones listed, 70% to 80% were seen once. Sequencing used PBMCs. The source is a woman between 35 and 50 years old in good health. Some clones in this sample may be carry-over from other donors' samples. Both conserved end residues are part of each CDR3. The D gene is left open where the match is weak. Clone size is given for some rows only: seen once, a few or many times, or a class if the clone is expanded.

>TRBJ2-6|-|-|TRBV9
CASSVAGTADSGANVLTF
TGTGCCAGCAGCGTAGCTGGAACCGCAGACTCTGGGGCCAACGTCCTGACTTTC
>TRBJ2-1|TRBD1|-|TRBV30
CAWRTGVYNEQFF
TGTGCCTGGCGGACAGGAGTATACAATGAGCAGTTCTTC
>TRBJ2-1|TRBD2|-|TRBV6-6
CASSQGTSGRNEQFF
TGTGCCAGCAGTCAAGGGACTAGCGGGAGGAATGAGCAGTTCTTC
>TRBJ2-7|-|-|TRBV30
CAWSRQYEQYF
TGTGCCTGGAGTAGACAGTACGAGCAGTACTTC
>TRBJ1-1|-|-|TRBV20-1
CSALGRSGAFF
TGCAGTGCGTTGGGGAGGTCGGGAGCTTTCTTT
>TRBJ2-3|TRBD2|few|TRBV30
CAWSLGRRTDTQYF
TGTGCCTGGAGCCTCGGGAGGCGGACAGATACGCAGTATTTT
>TRBJ2-3|TRBD2|once|TRBV15
CATSRSSSGTADTQYF
TGTGCCACCAGCAGGAGCTCTAGCGGGACGGCAGATACGCAGTATTTT
>TRBJ2-2|-|-|TRBV10-3
CASTPLGLDTGELFF
TGTGCCTCAACACCTCTTGGACTGGACACCGGGGAGCTGTTTTTT
>TRBJ2-7|TRBD2|-|TRBV9
CASSVGLAGTGEQYF
TGTGCCAGCAGCGTAGGATTAGCGGGAACGGGCGAGCAGTACTTC
>TRBJ2-1|-|-|TRBV29-1
CSVGQFSYNEQFF
TGCAGCGTTGGACAGTTTTCCTACAATGAGCAGTTCTTC
>TRBJ2-1|TRBD2|-|TRBV9
CASSVRLAGNNEQFF
TGTGCCAGCAGCGTAAGACTAGCGGGAAACAATGAGCAGTTCTTC
>TRBJ2-1|TRBD2|-|TRBV7-3
CASSLTSGPRYNEQFF
TGTGCCAGCAGCCTGACTAGCGGGCCTAGGTACAATGAGCAGTTCTTC
>TRBJ2-3|TRBD1|-|TRBV9
CASSTRTGIDTQYF
TGTGCCAGCAGCACCCGGACAGGGATAGATACGCAGTATTTT
>TRBJ1-5|-|-|TRBV28
CASNQVGDSNQPQHF
TGTGCCAGCAACCAGGTTGGGGATAGCAATCAGCCCCAGCATTTT
>TRBJ2-1|TRBD1|-|TRBV5-1
CASRSGTGAYNEQFF
TGCGCCAGCAGATCCGGGACAGGGGCCTACAATGAGCAGTTCTTC
>TRBJ1-1|-|few|TRBV14
CASSQVQGLTEAFF
TGTGCCAGCAGCCAAGTTCAGGGTTTGACTGAAGCTTTCTTT
>TRBJ2-3|TRBD2|-|TRBV5-4
CASSAGTSGSLPGTDTQYF
TGTGCCAGCAGCGCCGGGACTAGCGGGAGTCTACCGGGAACAGATACGCAGTATTTT
>TRBJ1-2|TRBD1|-|TRBV6-5
CASKGGQEGGYTF
TGTGCCAGCAAAGGCGGACAGGAGGGTGGCTACACCTTC
>TRBJ2-7|TRBD2|-|TRBV11-2
CASSTSGGEQYF
TGTGCCAGCAGCACTAGCGGGGGCGAGCAGTACTTC
>TRBJ2-1|-|-|TRBV28
CASSLGGRSYNEQFF
TGTGCCAGCAGTTTAGGTGGACGTTCCTACAATGAGCAGTTCTTC
>TRBJ2-2|TRBD1|-|TRBV10-3
CAISEMVGQSNTGELFF
TGTGCCATCAGTGAGATGGTGGGACAGTCGAACACCGGGGAGCTGTTTTTT
>TRBJ2-5|TRBD1|once|TRBV2
CASSRDSQETQYF
TGTGCCAGCAGTCGGGACAGTCAAGAGACCCAGTACTTC
>TRBJ2-2|TRBD2|-|TRBV7-3
CASSLTAGGFTGELFF
TGTGCCAGCAGCTTAACAGCGGGAGGGTTCACCGGGGAGCTGTTTTTT
>TRBJ2-5|-|-|TRBV7-3
CATSNGAQETQYF
TGTGCCACCTCAAACGGGGCCCAAGAGACCCAGTACTTC
>TRBJ2-1|-|-|TRBV10-2
CASSAGPSYNEQFF
TGCGCCAGCAGTGCGGGGCCCTCCTACAATGAGCAGTTCTTC
>TRBJ1-4|-|many|TRBV7-9
CASSRGQMGIDEKLFF
TGTGCCAGCAGCCGAGGACAGATGGGGATTGATGAAAAACTGTTTTTT
>TRBJ1-4|TRBD1|many|TRBV28
CASHQGGDEKLFF
TGTGCCAGCCACCAGGGGGGGGATGAAAAACTGTTTTTT
>TRBJ2-7|TRBD2|-|TRBV7-2
CASSPQGTSGYEQYF
TGTGCCAGCAGCCCGCAAGGGACTAGCGGGTACGAGCAGTACTTC
>TRBJ2-7|-|-|TRBV2
CASSVSGAYEQYF
TGTGCCAGCAGTGTTTCAGGGGCCTACGAGCAGTACTTC
>TRBJ2-7|-|-|TRBV11-2
CASSLVWQQYF
TGTGCCAGCAGCTTAGTGTGGCAGCAGTACTTC
>TRBJ2-1|TRBD2|-|TRBV7-9
CASSSPLAGVGNEQFF
TGTGCCAGCAGCTCCCCTCTAGCGGGAGTCGGTAATGAGCAGTTCTTC
>TRBJ1-5|TRBD1|few|TRBV11-2
CASSFDRDGNQPQHF
TGTGCCAGCAGCTTTGACAGGGATGGCAATCAGCCCCAGCATTTT
>TRBJ2-1|-|-|TRBV5-1
CASSLAWSGLSSYNEQFF
TGCGCCAGCAGCTTGGCCTGGTCGGGACTTAGCTCCTACAATGAGCAGTTCTTC
>TRBJ2-2|-|-|TRBV30
CAWSVLDANTGELFF
TGTGCCTGGAGTGTTCTGGACGCGAACACCGGGGAGCTGTTTTTT
>TRBJ2-3|-|-|TRBV29-1
CSVEGSRGDTQYF
TGCAGCGTTGAAGGGTCGCGTGGGGATACGCAGTATTTT